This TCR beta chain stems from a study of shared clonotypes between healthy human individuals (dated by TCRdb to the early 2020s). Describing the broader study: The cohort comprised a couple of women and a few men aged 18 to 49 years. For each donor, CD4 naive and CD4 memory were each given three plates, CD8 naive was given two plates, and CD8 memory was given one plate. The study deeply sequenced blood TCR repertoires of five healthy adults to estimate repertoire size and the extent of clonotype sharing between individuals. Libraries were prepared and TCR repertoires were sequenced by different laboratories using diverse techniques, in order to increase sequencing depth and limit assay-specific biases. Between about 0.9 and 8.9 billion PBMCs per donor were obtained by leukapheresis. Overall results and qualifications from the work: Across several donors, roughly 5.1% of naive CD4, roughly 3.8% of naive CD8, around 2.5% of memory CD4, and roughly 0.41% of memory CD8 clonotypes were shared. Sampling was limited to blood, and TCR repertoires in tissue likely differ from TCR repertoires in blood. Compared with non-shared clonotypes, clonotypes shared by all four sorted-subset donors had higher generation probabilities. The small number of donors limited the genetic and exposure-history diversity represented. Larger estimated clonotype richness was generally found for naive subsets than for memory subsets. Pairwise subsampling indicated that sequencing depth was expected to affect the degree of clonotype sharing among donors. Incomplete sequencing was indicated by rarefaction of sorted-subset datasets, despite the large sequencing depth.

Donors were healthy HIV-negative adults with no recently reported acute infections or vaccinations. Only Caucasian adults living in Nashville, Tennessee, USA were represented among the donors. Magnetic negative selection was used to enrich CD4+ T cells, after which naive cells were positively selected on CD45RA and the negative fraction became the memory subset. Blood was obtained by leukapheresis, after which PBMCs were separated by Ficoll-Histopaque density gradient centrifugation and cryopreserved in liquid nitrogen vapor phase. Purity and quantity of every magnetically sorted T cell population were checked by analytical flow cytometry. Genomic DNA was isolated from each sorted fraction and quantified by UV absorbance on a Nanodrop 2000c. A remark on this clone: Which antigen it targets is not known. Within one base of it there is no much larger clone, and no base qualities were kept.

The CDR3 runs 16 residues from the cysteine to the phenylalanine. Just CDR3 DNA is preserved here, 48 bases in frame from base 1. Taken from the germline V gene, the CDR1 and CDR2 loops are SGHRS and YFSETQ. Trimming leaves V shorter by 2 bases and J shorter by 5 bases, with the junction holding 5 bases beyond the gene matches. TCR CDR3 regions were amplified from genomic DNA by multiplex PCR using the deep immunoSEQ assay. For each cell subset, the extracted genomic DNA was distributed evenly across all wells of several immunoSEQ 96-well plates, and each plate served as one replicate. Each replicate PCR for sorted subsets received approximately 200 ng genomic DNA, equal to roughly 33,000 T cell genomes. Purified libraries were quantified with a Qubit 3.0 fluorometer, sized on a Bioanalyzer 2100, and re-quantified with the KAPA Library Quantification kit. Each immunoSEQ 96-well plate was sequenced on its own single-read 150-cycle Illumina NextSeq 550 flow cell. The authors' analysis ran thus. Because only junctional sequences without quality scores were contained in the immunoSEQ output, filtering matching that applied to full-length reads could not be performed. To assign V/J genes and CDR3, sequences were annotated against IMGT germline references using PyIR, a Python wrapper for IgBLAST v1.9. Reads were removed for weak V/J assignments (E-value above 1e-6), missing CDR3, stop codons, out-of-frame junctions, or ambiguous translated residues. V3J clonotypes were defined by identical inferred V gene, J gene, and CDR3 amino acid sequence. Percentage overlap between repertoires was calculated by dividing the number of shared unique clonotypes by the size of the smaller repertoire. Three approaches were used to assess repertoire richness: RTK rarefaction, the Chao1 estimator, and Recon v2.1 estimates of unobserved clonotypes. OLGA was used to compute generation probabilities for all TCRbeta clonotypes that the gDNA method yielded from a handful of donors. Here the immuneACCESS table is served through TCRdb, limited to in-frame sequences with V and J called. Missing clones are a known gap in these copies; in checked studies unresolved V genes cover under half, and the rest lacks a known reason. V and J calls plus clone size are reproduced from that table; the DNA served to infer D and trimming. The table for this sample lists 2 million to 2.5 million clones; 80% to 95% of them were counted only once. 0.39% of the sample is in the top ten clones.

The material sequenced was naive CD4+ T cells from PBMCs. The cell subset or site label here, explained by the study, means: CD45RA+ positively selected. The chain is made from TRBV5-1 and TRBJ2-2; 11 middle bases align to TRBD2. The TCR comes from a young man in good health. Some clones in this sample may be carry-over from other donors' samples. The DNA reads TGCGCCAGCAGCTTCTTAGCGGGAGGGACGACCGGGGAGCTGTTTTTT. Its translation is CASSFLAGGTTGELFF.